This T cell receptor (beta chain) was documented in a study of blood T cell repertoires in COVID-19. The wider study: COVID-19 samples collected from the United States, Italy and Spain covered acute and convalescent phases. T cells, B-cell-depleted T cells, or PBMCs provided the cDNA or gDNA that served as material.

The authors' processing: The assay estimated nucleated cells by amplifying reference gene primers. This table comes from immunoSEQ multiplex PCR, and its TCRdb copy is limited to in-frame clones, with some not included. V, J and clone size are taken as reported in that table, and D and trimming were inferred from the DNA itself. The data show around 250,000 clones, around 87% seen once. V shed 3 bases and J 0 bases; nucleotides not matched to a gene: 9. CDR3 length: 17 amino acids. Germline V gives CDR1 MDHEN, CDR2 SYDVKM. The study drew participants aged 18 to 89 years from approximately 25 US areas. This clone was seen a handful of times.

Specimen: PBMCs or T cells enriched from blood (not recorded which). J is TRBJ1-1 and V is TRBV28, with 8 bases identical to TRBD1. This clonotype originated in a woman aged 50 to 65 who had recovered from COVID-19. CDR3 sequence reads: CASSFGQQGVMNTEAFF. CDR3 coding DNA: TGTGCCAGCAGTTTCGGTCAACAGGGGGTAATGAACACTGAAGCTTTCTTT. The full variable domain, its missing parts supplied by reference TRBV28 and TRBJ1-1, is DVKVTQSSRYLVKRTGEKVFLECVQDMDHENMFWYRQDPGLGLRLIYFSYDVKMKEKGDIPEGYSVSREKKERFSLILESASTNQTSMYLCASSFGQQGVMNTEAFFGQGTRLTVV.